This T cell receptor (beta chain) was found in a study of shared clonotypes between healthy human individuals. Positively selected for CCR7, the CD45RO-negative cells used as naive CD8 cells excluded terminally differentiated effector memory CD45RA+ cells. Sorted-subset replicate PCRs used about 200 ng DNA, 30,000 or so T cell genomes. TCRdb's copy holds only in-frame clones and misses some; the assay was immunoSEQ multiplex PCR. The repertoire holds around 2,000,000 clones, around 96% seen once, with roughly 1% in the top ten. The CDR3 spans 12 residues. The V end lost 5 bases, the J end lost 6 bases, and 11 bases lay between the germline ends. Germline-derived CDR1 and CDR2 are SGHVS and FNYEAQ.

The sequence was collected from a man aged 18 to 30 in good health. The chain recombines TRBV7-6 with TRBJ2-7, with unresolved D. The sequenced material came from naive CD8+ T cells sorted from blood. The CDR3 reads CASSLAGSEQYF. The CDR3 DNA follows: TGTGCCAGCAGCCTCGCAGGTAGCGAGCAGTACTTC.